One and the same sample provided the 20 T cell receptor beta chains below, sequenced in a study of T-cell reconstitution after alpha-beta-depleted transplantation in children. The library targeted TCRbeta and was prepared with unique molecular identifiers. Each CDR3 protein gets one entry after TCRdb re-called the PCR reads with MiXCR. The repertoire holds about half a million distinct CDR3 sequences, with approximately 12% as singletons. Material: PBMCs from the stem cell graft donor, obtained from the stem cell graft. The receptors derive from a human donor who donated a stem cell graft to a child with combined immunodeficiency.

This clonotype was seen repeatedly, ten times or more. The genes are TRBV5-6 and TRBJ2-4, with 8 positions matching TRBD2. The J segment lost 2 bases and the V segment lost 4 bases, leaving 2 bases of the junction unmatched. The CDR3 has 14 residues. Germline V gene sequence: CDR1 SGHDT, CDR2 YYEEEE. CDR3 residues: CASSRLASKNIQYF. CDR3 DNA sequence: TGTGCCAGCAGCCGACTAGCGTCCAAAAACATTCAGTACTTC.

The chain uses TRBV2 and TRBJ2-2, with TRBD1 identical over 7 bases. Germline CDR1 reads SNHLY; CDR2 reads FYNNEI. V lost 4 bases and J lost 2; bases outside the gene matches: 4. CDR3 size: 15 residues. The CDR3: CASSGLGGNTGELFF. CDR3 in DNA: TGTGCCAGCAGTGGTTTAGGGGGCAACACCGGGGAGCTGTTTTTT.

This clonotype was seen at least ten times. This sequence joins TRBV5-1 and TRBJ2-3; D perhaps matches TRBD2 (6 bases). V was cut by 0 bases and J by 6 bases, with 11 bases left in between. The CDR3 is made up of 14 amino acids. Per the germline V gene, CDR1 is SGHRS and CDR2 is YFSETQ. The CDR3 nucleotides read TGCGCCAGCAGCTTGGGCGGGACCAGGGATACGCAGTATTTT. It translates to CASSLGGTRDTQYF.

This chain joins TRBV20-1 and TRBJ1-1; unclear D gene. Trimming stripped 3 bases from V and 2 bases from J, with 7 bases between. The germline V gene has CDR1 DFQATT and CDR2 SNEGSKA (reference sequence). The CDR3 loop spans 12 amino acids. The CDR3 DNA reads as TGCAGTGCTAGTAGAGTCAACACTGAAGCTTTCTTT. It specifies CSASRVNTEAFF.

This clonotype appeared a few times. V gene TRBV4-1 combines with J gene TRBJ1-4; weak D call: TRBD1 (5 bases). CDR3 length: 16 residues. Deletions cut 1 base from V and 0 bases from J, with 9 bases between. Germline V gene data show CDR1 as MGHRA and CDR2 as YSYEKL. The CDR3 coding sequence is TGCGCCAGCAGCCAAGCAGGGCCGGCAACTAATGAAAAACTGTTTTTT. Translating gives CASSQAGPATNEKLFF.

This chain connects TRBV27 to TRBJ1-2, with D tentatively TRBD1 (5 bases). The CDR3 is 15 residues long. Deletions cut 3 bases from V and 0 bases from J, with 11 bases between. Germline V gene data show CDR1 as MNHEY and CDR2 as SMNVEV (reference sequence). For the CDR3, the DNA is TGTGCCAGCAGTTTTGGGGGTGAGACTAACTATGGCTACACCTTC. Encoded protein: CASSFGGETNYGYTF.

The chain's CDR3 is CASSGPSGGAVDTQYF. In DNA, the CDR3 is TGTGCCAGCAGCGGACCTAGCGGGGGGGCCGTAGATACGCAGTATTTT. The J gene is TRBJ2-3, the V gene TRBV9, with TRBD2 matching 12 bases. V was clipped by 3 bases and J by 5 bases; unmatched bases: 7. This CDR3 comprises 16 residues. Germline CDR1 SGDLS, CDR2 YYNGEE.

This clonotype was found a few times. The chain is built from TRBV4-1 and TRBJ2-7; D is ambiguous. This CDR3 region has 13 residues. Trimming left V 3 bases short and J 4 bases short, with 10 bases between. Germline CDR1 MGHRA, CDR2 YSYEKL. The CDR3 loop reads CASSHIATYEQYF. In nucleotides, the CDR3 is TGCGCCAGCAGCCATATTGCCACATACGAGCAGTACTTC.

This clonotype was seen repeatedly, ten times or more. The V call is TRBV10-3, the J call TRBJ2-1, with no clear D. The CDR3 sequence is 13 residues long. CDR1 ENHRY and CDR2 SYGVKD come from the germline V gene. The germline V and J ends were trimmed by 11 bases and 6 bases, with 17 bases remaining between them. CDR3: CAVRSVLFNEQFF. The CDR3 DNA follows: TGTGCCGTTAGGTCGGTCCTATTCAATGAGCAGTTCTTC.

This clonotype was seen a few times. The chain employs TRBV18 and TRBJ2-7, with 8 bases lining up with TRBD2. The CDR3 is 15 amino acids. Trimming cost V 6 bases and J 0 bases; bases outside gene matches: 7. Germline assignment: CDR1 KGHSH and CDR2 LQKENI. CDR3 amino acids: CASSSTGGSSYEQYF. CDR3 sequence (DNA): TGTGCCAGCTCCTCCACGGGGGGGTCCTCCTACGAGCAGTACTTC.

In its sample, this clonotype was seen a few times. The chain carries TRBV6-1 and TRBJ2-1; D unclear. Trimming left V 6 bases short and J 1 base short, with 13 bases between. CDR1 and CDR2 from the germline V gene are MNHNS and SASEGT. The length of the CDR3 is 15 residues. DNA for the CDR3: TGTGCCAGCAGGAAAACCCGGCAGTCCTACAATGAGCAGTTCTTC. This gives the protein CASRKTRQSYNEQFF.

This clonotype has ten or more counts. The chain recombines TRBV7-6 with TRBJ2-7; TRBD1 or TRBD2 may be the D gene (6 bases each). V shed 3 bases and J shed 0 bases, with 9 bases lying between them. This CDR3 is built from 14 residues. In germline, CDR1 is SGHVS, CDR2 FNYEAQ. CDR3 coding DNA: TGTGCCAGCAGCTTGGGGGGCCCCTCCTACGAGCAGTACTTC. Protein product: CASSLGGPSYEQYF.

This sequence joins TRBV4-3 and TRBJ1-5; D is uncertain. CDR1 is LGHNA, CDR2 YSLEER, per germline. Trimming removed 0 bases from V and 2 bases from J, with 11 bases in between. The CDR3 runs 16 residues. DNA of the CDR3: TGCGCCAGCAGCCAAGAGAACTGGGAGGGCAATCAGCCCCAGCATTTT. It encodes CASSQENWEGNQPQHF.

J is TRBJ2-5 and V is TRBV4-3, with D possibly being TRBD1 or TRBD2 (5 bases each). Between the trimmed V and J ends, which lost 1 base and 3 bases, there was a span of 15 bases. This CDR3 spans 16 amino acids. Germline values: CDR1 LGHNA, CDR2 YSLEER. CDR3: CASSQGGVTGEETQYF. CDR3 nucleotide sequence: TGCGCCAGCAGCCAAGGGGGAGTAACAGGAGAAGAGACCCAGTACTTC.

This clonotype has a handful of counts. This chain connects TRBV9 to TRBJ1-3, with TRBD1 identical over 7 bases. Trimming took 0 bases from V and 4 from J; bases not matched to a gene: 7. From germline, CDR1 is SGDLS and CDR2 YYNGEE. The CDR3 has 16 amino acids. CDR3 residues: CASSVVPGGGGNTIYF. In DNA form, the CDR3 reads TGTGCCAGCAGCGTAGTACCAGGGGGAGGAGGAAACACCATATATTTT.

The gene calls are TRBV14 and TRBJ2-1; D unresolved. This CDR3 region has 13 residues. Per the germline V gene, CDR1 is SGHDN and CDR2 is FVKESK. V lost 4 bases and J lost 8, with 12 bases in between. The CDR3 nucleotides read TGTGCCAGCAGCCTGATTCATCCGGATGAGCAGTTCTTC. This codes for CASSLIHPDEQFF.

The V gene is TRBV7-2, the J gene TRBJ1-2; D is undetermined. Germline loops: CDR1 SGHTA, CDR2 FQGNSA. The CDR3 runs 13 residues. V lost 4 bases and J 8 bases, leaving 14 bases between the germline ends. The CDR3 sequence: CASSSGPFLGYTF. The CDR3 DNA is TGTGCCAGCAGCTCGGGCCCCTTCTTGGGCTACACCTTC.

This clonotype occurred a few times. J is TRBJ2-5 and V is TRBV7-9, with no clear D. The CDR3 length is 11 residues. The germline V and J ends were trimmed by 4 bases and 6 bases, with 6 bases remaining between them. The germline gives CDR1 SEHNR, CDR2 FQNEAQ (reference sequence). As DNA, the CDR3 is TGTGCCAGCAGCTCCCGGAAGACCCAGTACTTC. This encodes CASSSRKTQYF.

V and J are TRBV19 and TRBJ1-1; no clear D gene. Germline CDR1 LNHDA, CDR2 SQIVND (reference sequence). Trimming took off 2 bases at V and 1 base at J, with 5 bases between the two ends. The CDR3 loop spans 13 amino acids. CDR3: CASSISANTEAFF. CDR3 bases: TGTGCCAGTAGTATATCGGCGAACACTGAAGCTTTCTTT.

This clonotype has just a few counts. The chain couples TRBV6-5 to TRBJ2-7, with 13 bases fitting TRBD2. Germline V CDR1 and CDR2: MNHEY, SVGAGI. V lost 0 bases and J lost 7; bases outside the gene matches: 9. The CDR3 totals 17 residues. DNA of the CDR3: TGTGCCAGCAGTTACTCGCAATGGACTAGCGGGAGAGGAGAGCAGTACTTC. Protein: CASSYSQWTSGRGEQYF.